The 10 T cell receptor beta chains below were found in one sample sequenced in a study of OX40 agonist ivuxolimab in advanced cancers. Some clones are missing from TCRdb's copy, which holds only in-frame ones; the method was immunoSEQ multiplex PCR. Here the sample spans some 82,000 clones, 94% being singletons. The source was CD4+ or CD8+ T cells sorted from blood, collected in a trial of the OX40 agonist ivuxolimab. The source of these receptors is an adult with an advanced solid tumor such as melanoma, head and neck, liver or kidney cancer.

V gene TRBV9 combines with J gene TRBJ2-5; perhaps TRBD1 as D (6 bases). The end of the DNA is better explained by TRBJ2-7, so the J call may be wrong. This CDR3 comprises 17 residues. Germline V gene data show CDR1 as SGDLS and CDR2 as YYNGEE. The CDR3 region is CASSVGVPGQFPYEQYF. CDR3 sequence (DNA): TGTGCCAGCAGCGTAGGGGTCCCCGGACAGTTCCCCTACGAGCAGTACTTC.

As regards this clone: This specimen includes other DNA sequences encoding the same CDR3. The chain uses TRBV7-2 and TRBJ1-2; unclear D gene. CDR1 is SGHTA, CDR2 FQGNSA, per germline. The CDR3 covers 12 residues. Trimming removed 0 bases at V and 5 bases at J, with 4 bases between. CDR3 sequence reads: CASSLASYGYTF. The CDR3 DNA is TGTGCCAGCAGCTTAGCTTCTTATGGCTACACCTTC.

The chain carries TRBV13 and TRBJ2-4; no definite D call. The CDR3 length is 14 residues. Germline-derived CDR1 and CDR2 are PRHDT and FYEKMQ (reference sequence). V dropped 1 base and J dropped 8 bases, with 12 bases sitting between them. This CDR3 reads CASSLAQPTDIQYF. Written as DNA, the CDR3 is TGTGCCAGCAGCTTAGCACAGCCCACGGACATTCAGTACTTC.

This clone appeared once. The rearrangement links TRBV28 to TRBJ2-4, with 9 bases fitting TRBD1. Germline loops: CDR1 MDHEN, CDR2 SYDVKM. V was clipped by 9 bases and J by 4 bases; unmatched bases: 7. This CDR3 region has 14 residues. DNA of the CDR3: TGTGCCAGAAAAACCGGGACAGGGAAAAACATTCAGTACTTC. Translated: CARKTGTGKNIQYF.

This chain connects TRBV30 to TRBJ2-7; 10 bases line up with TRBD1. CDR3 size: 13 residues. Germline values: CDR1 GTSNPN, CDR2 SVGIG (reference sequence). The trim removed 5 bases at V and 5 bases at J, leaving 6 bases unmatched. The CDR3 loop is CAWLGQGIHEQYF. CDR3 in DNA: TGTGCCTGGCTGGGACAGGGGATCCACGAGCAGTACTTC.

The chain carries TRBV30 and TRBJ1-1; D is ambiguous. The V gene lost 2 bases and the J gene lost 0 bases, with 4 bases spanning the gap. The CDR3 sequence is 12 residues long. CDR1 and CDR2 from the germline V gene are GTSNPN and SVGIG (reference sequence). The CDR3 loop reads CAWSSVNTEAFF. The CDR3 coding sequence is TGTGCCTGGAGTTCGGTGAACACTGAAGCTTTCTTT.

The chain uses TRBV4-2 and TRBJ2-7; the D is unclear. The CDR3 is made up of 17 amino acids. Germline-derived CDR1 and CDR2 are LGHNA and YNFKEQ. Trimming removed 0 bases at V and 4 bases at J, with 19 bases between. The CDR3 DNA reads as TGTGCCAGCAGCCAAGAGGTCAATGTCGATCCTAAGTACGAGCAGTACTTC. It is translated as CASSQEVNVDPKYEQYF.

This clone appeared a single time. The chain uses TRBV29-1 and TRBJ2-2, with no clear D. Between the trimmed V and J ends, which lost 5 bases and 7 bases, there was a span of 8 bases. Per germline, CDR1 SQVTM and CDR2 ANQGSEA. The CDR3 has 11 residues. CDR3 coding DNA: TGCAGCGTTCCCCAGCGCGGGGAGCTGTTTTTT. As protein: CSVPQRGELFF.

The chain employs TRBV5-5 and TRBJ2-7, with D possibly being TRBD1 (6 bases). Per germline, CDR1 SGHKS and CDR2 YYEKEE (reference sequence). CDR3 length: 16 amino acids. Trimming removed 4 bases from V and 2 bases from J, with 19 bases in between. In DNA, the CDR3 is TGTGCCAGCAGCCTGTACCGGGACACCCCAACCTACGAGCAGTACTTC. This translates into CASSLYRDTPTYEQYF.

The gene calls are TRBV4-2 and TRBJ2-1, with 9 bases identical to TRBD2. The V and J ends lost 4 bases and 4 bases, in that order; junction bases with no gene match: 17. This CDR3 has 19 residues. From germline, CDR1 is LGHNA and CDR2 YNFKEQ. Here the CDR3 DNA reads TGTGCCAGCAGCCCTCGGACAGCCGGGACTAGCACCCAGTACAATGAGCAGTTCTTC. Translation gives CASSPRTAGTSTQYNEQFF.